This T cell receptor (beta chain) comes out of a study of T cell responses to AZD1222 COVID-19 vaccine. The data were produced by immunoSEQ multiplex PCR, yet TCRdb's version contains in-frame clones alone and is incomplete. The data show approximately 150,000 clones, approximately 85% seen once. Findings and caveats of the study: Of the AZD1222 recipients, only five to seven were seropositive at baseline. The donors showed a predominance of white British ancestry and of females, with possible underestimation of clonal diversity. Vaccination with two AZD1222 doses was followed by a rise in Spike-specific TCR breadth and depth.

CDR3 length: 15 amino acids. The J segment lost 3 bases and the V segment lost 3 bases, leaving 6 bases of the junction unmatched. Germline lookup yields CDR1 SNHLY and CDR2 FYNNEI. Of note for this clone: The antigen is not known.

The chain carries TRBV2 and TRBJ1-1, with 8 positions matching TRBD1. The sample consisted of peripheral blood, taken 28 days after the second dose of the MenACWY control vaccine. This clonotype was sampled from an adult who received the MenACWY meningococcal vaccine as a control. DNA of the CDR3: TGTGCCAGCAGTGAGTCGGACAGGGCGGACACTGAAGCTTTCTTT. This gives the protein CASSESDRADTEAFF.